These 15 T cell receptor beta chains share one sample of origin, sequenced in a study of graft-versus-host responses after intestinal transplantation. Their recognized antigens are unknown. Clones were sequenced by immunoSEQ multiplex PCR, and TCRdb holds only the in-frame ones, with some missing. The sample records over 65,000 clones, about nine tenths being singletons. The sequencing used unstimulated CD4+ T cells sorted from spleen or lymph node cells, collected before intestinal transplant. Receptor source: a human donor who received an intestinal transplant.

This chain links TRBV6-5 with TRBJ1-1, with D maybe TRBD1 (6 bases). CDR3 length: 14 amino acids. The germline CDR1 and CDR2 sequences are MNHEY and SVGAGI. V shed 8 bases and J shed 4 bases, with 17 bases lying between them. CDR3 in amino acids: CASLAAGGSTEAFF. The CDR3 nucleotides read TGTGCCAGCTTAGCCGCGGGGGGCAGCACTGAAGCTTTCTTT.

This chain uses TRBV7-2 with TRBJ2-5; D is perhaps TRBD2 (6 bases). There are 15 residues in the CDR3. From germline, CDR1 is SGHTA and CDR2 FQGNSA. Trimming left V 1 base short and J 5 bases short, with 14 bases between. CDR3 coding DNA: TGTGCCAGCAGCTTAGAGGGACTGGCCCGGGAGACCCAGTACTTC. Translated: CASSLEGLARETQYF.

CDR3 region: CASSIGPGRLVSLNEKLFF. CDR3 bases: TGTGCCAGTAGTATAGGCCCAGGGCGGCTAGTATCCCTAAATGAAAAACTGTTTTTT. The chain is built from TRBV19 and TRBJ1-4; possibly TRBD1 for D (5 bases). V lost 1 base and J 5 bases, leaving 23 bases between the germline ends. The length of the CDR3 is 19 residues. Germline CDR1 and CDR2: LNHDA and SQIVND (reference sequence).

V usage is TRBV27 and J usage is TRBJ1-5, with TRBD1 matching over 7 bases. Unmatched junction bases numbered 15, after V lost 6 bases and J lost 13 bases. Per germline, CDR1 MNHEY and CDR2 SMNVEV (reference sequence). This CDR3 spans 14 amino acids. DNA for the CDR3: TGTGCCAGCAGACAAACAGGGGCTGACAAAATTCAGCATTTT. Translating it yields CASRQTGADKIQHF.

The genes are TRBV6-5 and TRBJ2-1, with TRBD1 matching 7 bases. Looked up from germline, CDR1 is MNHEY and CDR2 is SVGAGI. This CDR3 contains 13 residues. The J segment lost 7 bases and the V segment lost 7 bases, leaving 7 bases of the junction unmatched. The CDR3 spells CASTAPTGNEQFF. The CDR3 nucleotides read TGTGCCAGCACCGCCCCGACAGGGAATGAGCAGTTCTTC.

This clone has a handful of counts. The chain couples TRBV2 to TRBJ1-4; 9 bases agree with TRBD1. The germline V gene has CDR1 SNHLY and CDR2 FYNNEI. The CDR3 totals 13 residues. The trim removed 4 bases at V and 8 bases at J, leaving 2 bases unmatched. CDR3 sequence reads: CASSGGTGEKLFF. CDR3 coding DNA: TGTGCCAGCAGTGGGGGGACAGGGGAAAAACTGTTTTTT.

The V call is TRBV6-6, the J call TRBJ2-5, with D maybe TRBD1 (8 bases). The better agreement between TRBJ2-7 and the DNA end casts doubt on the J call. CDR1 is MNHNY, CDR2 SVGAGI, per germline (reference sequence). This CDR3 is built from 15 residues. Here the CDR3 reads CASSYVQGGSYEQYF. In DNA form, the CDR3 reads TGTGCCAGCAGTTACGTACAGGGGGGGTCCTACGAGCAGTACTTC.

This chain connects TRBV5-1 to TRBJ2-7; 7 nucleotides agree with TRBD1. In germline, CDR1 is SGHRS, CDR2 YFSETQ. The length of the CDR3 is 15 residues. V gave up 0 bases and J gave up 3 bases; unmatched junction bases: 6. This CDR3 is CASSLGGTVVYEQYF. The CDR3 DNA is TGCGCCAGCAGCTTGGGGGGGACAGTAGTCTACGAGCAGTACTTC.

J is TRBJ2-5 and V is TRBV27; weak D call: TRBD2 (6 bases). CDR1 MNHEY and CDR2 SMNVEV come from the germline V gene (reference sequence). V dropped 8 bases and J dropped 4 bases, with 17 bases sitting between them. The CDR3 contains 14 residues. Written as DNA, the CDR3 is TGTGCCAGCTCCCCCCACGGGGGACGAGAGACCCAGTACTTC. Its protein is CASSPHGGRETQYF.

This clone has only a few counts. The chain recombines TRBV10-3 with TRBJ1-4, with D perhaps matching TRBD1 (5 bases). Germline V gene lookup returns CDR1 ENHRY and CDR2 SYGVKD. V gave up 3 bases and J gave up 12 bases, with 11 bases separating them. The CDR3 contains 12 residues. The CDR3 spells CAISERAGELFF. CDR3 in DNA: TGTGCCATCAGTGAAAGGGCGGGGGAACTGTTTTTT.

The rearrangement links TRBV29-1 to TRBJ1-1; D unclear. V lost 6 bases and J 1 base, leaving 6 bases between the germline ends. The CDR3 sequence is 11 residues long. From germline, CDR1 is SQVTM and CDR2 ANQGSEA. The CDR3 coding sequence is TGCAGCGTCGAGGGGAACACTGAAGCTTTCTTT. Translating it yields CSVEGNTEAFF.

The chain uses TRBV10-3 and TRBJ2-7; 16 bases agree with TRBD2. Trimming cost V 6 bases and J 2 bases; bases outside gene matches: 13. The CDR3 spans 19 residues. The V gene's germline CDR1 is ENHRY and CDR2 SYGVKD. The CDR3 loop is CAISRSSGTSGGAAYEQYF. CDR3 in DNA: TGTGCCATCAGCCGAAGCTCCGGGACTAGCGGGGGGGCCGCCTACGAGCAGTACTTC.

The rearrangement joins TRBV6-1 to TRBJ2-1, with TRBD2 matching over 8 bases. This CDR3 is 15 amino acids long. Germline values: CDR1 MNHNS, CDR2 SASEGT. The V segment lost 4 bases and the J segment 4 bases; nucleotides outside the gene matches: 6. The CDR3 bases are TGTGCCAGCAGTGGAAAGTTAGCGGGGTACAATGAGCAGTTCTTC. It specifies CASSGKLAGYNEQFF.

The rearrangement joins TRBV18 to TRBJ2-3, with 7 bases lining up with TRBD1. The CDR3 loop spans 15 amino acids. Germline V gene lookup returns CDR1 KGHSH and CDR2 LQKENI. V was pared by 3 bases and J by 2 bases, with 5 bases of the junction left unmatched. The CDR3 is CASSPPGQHTDTQYF. CDR3 bases: TGTGCCAGCTCACCTCCGGGACAGCACACAGATACGCAGTATTTT.

CDR3 protein: CASSIPDRDGQPQHF. The CDR3 DNA is TGTGCCAGTAGTATCCCGGACAGGGACGGTCAGCCCCAGCATTTT. V usage is TRBV19 and J usage is TRBJ1-5; 8 bases align to TRBD1. The CDR3 covers 15 residues. Germline assignment: CDR1 LNHDA and CDR2 SQIVND (reference sequence). Trimming at V came to 3 bases and at J to 6 bases, leaving 7 bases not matched to a gene.